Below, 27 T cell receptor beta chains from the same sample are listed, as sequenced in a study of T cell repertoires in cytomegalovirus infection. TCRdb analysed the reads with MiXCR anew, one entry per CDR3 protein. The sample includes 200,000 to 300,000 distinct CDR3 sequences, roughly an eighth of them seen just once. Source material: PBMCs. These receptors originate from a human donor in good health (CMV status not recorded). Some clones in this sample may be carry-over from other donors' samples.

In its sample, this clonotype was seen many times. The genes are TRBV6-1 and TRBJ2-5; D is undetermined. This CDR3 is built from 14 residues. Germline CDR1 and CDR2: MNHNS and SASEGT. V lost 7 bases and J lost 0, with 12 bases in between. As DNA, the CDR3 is TGTGCCAGCACCCCCGCTACCAACCAAGAGACCCAGTACTTC. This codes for CASTPATNQETQYF.

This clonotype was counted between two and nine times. CDR3 bases: TGTGCCAGCAGCTCAACCGGGACAGGGTCATCCTACGAGCAGTACTTC. As protein: CASSSTGTGSSYEQYF. The chain employs TRBV5-6 and TRBJ2-7; 9 nucleotides line up with TRBD1. After removal of 3 bases from V and 1 base from J, the junction contained 8 bases not matched to a gene. Looked up from germline, CDR1 is SGHDT and CDR2 is YYEEEE. This CDR3 comprises 16 residues.

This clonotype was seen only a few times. CDR3 region: CASVAGTGFPDTQYF. The CDR3 nucleotides read TGCGCCAGCGTTGCCGGGACAGGGTTTCCAGATACGCAGTATTTT. The chain employs TRBV5-1 and TRBJ2-3; 9 nucleotides agree with TRBD1. V dropped 7 bases and J dropped 4; count of bases not matched to a gene: 10. Germline loops: CDR1 SGHRS, CDR2 YFSETQ. The CDR3 covers 15 residues.

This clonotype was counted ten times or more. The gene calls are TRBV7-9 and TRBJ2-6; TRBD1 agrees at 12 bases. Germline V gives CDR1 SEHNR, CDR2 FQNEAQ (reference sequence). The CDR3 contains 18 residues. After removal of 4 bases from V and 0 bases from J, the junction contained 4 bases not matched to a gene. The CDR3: CASSSGTGGRSGANVLTF. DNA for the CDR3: TGTGCCAGCAGCTCCGGGACAGGGGGCCGCTCTGGGGCCAACGTCCTGACTTTC. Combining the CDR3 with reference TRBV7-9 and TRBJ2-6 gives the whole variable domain DTGVSQNPRHKITKRGQNVTFRCDPISEHNRLYWYRQTLGQGPEFLTYFQNEAQLEKSRLLSDRFSAERPKGSFSTLEIQRTEQGDSAMYLCASSSGTGGRSGANVLTFGAGSRLTVL.

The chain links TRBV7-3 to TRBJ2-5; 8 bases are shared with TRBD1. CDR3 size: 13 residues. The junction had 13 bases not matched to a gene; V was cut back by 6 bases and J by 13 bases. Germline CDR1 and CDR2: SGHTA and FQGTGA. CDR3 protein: CASSPNPGQVVYF. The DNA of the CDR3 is TGTGCCAGCAGTCCCAACCCGGGACAGGTTGTGTACTTC. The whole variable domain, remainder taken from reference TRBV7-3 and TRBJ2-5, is GAGVSQTPSNKVTEKGKYVELRCDPISGHTALYWYRQSLGQGPEFLIYFQGTGAADDSGLPNDRFFAVRPEGSVSTLKIQRTERGDSAVYLCASSPNPGQVVYFGPGTRLLVL.

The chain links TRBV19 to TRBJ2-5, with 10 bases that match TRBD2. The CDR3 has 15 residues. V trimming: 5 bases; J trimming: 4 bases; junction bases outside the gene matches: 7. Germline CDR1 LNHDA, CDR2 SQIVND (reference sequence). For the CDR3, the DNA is TGTGCCAGTAGTGCCGGACTAGCGGTGGGAGAGACCCAGTACTTC. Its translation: CASSAGLAVGETQYF.

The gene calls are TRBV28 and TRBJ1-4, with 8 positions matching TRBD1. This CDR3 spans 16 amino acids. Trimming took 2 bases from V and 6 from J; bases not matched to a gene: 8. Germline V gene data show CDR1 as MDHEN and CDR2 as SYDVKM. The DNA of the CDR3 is TGTGCCAGCAGTTTACTGTCCGGGACAGGTTATGAAAAACTGTTTTTT. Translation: CASSLLSGTGYEKLFF.

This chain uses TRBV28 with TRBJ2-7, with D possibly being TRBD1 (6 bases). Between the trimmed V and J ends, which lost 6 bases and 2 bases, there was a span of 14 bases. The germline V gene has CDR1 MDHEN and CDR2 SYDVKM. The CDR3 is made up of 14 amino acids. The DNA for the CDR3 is TGTGCCAGCAGCTCCAGGGGATTAACCTACGAGCAGTACTTC. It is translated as CASSSRGLTYEQYF.

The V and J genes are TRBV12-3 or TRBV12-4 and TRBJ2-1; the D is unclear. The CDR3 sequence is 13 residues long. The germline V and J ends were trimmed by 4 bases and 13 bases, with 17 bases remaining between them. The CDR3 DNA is TGTGCCAGCAGTTCCTCCCCCCAGCGACGTCAGTTCTTC. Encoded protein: CASSSSPQRRQFF.

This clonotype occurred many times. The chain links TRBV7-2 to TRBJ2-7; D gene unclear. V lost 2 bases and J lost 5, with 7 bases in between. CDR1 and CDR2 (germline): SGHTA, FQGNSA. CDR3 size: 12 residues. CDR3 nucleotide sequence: TGTGCCAGCAGCTTAATCAGCAACGAGCAGTACTTC. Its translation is CASSLISNEQYF.

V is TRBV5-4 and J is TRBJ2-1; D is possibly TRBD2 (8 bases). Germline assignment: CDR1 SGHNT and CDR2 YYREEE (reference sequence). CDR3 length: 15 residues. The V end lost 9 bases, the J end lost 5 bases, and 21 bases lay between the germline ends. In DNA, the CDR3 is TGTGCCAACCACCGGGAGGGGGCGGACGACAATGAGCAGTTCTTC. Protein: CANHREGADDNEQFF. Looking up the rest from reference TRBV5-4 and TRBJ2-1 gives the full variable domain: ETGVTQSPTHLIKTRGQQVTLRCSSQSGHNTVSWYQQALGQGPQFIFQYYREEENGRGNFPPRFSGLQFPNYSSELNVNALELDDSALYLCANHREGADDNEQFFGPGTRLTVL.

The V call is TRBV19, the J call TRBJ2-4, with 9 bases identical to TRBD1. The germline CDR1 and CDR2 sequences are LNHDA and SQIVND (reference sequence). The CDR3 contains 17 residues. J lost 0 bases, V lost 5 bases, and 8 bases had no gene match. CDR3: CASSFSQGAGAKNIQYF. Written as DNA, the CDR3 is TGTGCCAGTAGTTTCTCACAGGGGGCAGGAGCCAAAAACATTCAGTACTTC.

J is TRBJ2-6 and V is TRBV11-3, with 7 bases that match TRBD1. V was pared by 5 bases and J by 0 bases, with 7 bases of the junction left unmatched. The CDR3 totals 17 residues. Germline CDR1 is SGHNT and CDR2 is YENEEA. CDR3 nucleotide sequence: TGTGCCAGCAGCGCCGGGACAGTACTCTCTGGGGCCAACGTCCTGACTTTC. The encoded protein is CASSAGTVLSGANVLTF.

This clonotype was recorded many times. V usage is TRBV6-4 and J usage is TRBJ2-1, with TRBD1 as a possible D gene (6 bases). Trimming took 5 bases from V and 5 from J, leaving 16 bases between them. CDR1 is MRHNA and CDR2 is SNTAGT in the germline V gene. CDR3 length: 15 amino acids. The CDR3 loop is CASSKGGDSNNEQFF. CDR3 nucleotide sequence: TGTGCCAGCAGTAAAGGGGGAGACAGTAACAATGAGCAGTTCTTC.

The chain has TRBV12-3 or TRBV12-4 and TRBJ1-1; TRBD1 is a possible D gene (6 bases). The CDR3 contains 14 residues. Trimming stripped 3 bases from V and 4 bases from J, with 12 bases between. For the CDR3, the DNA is TGTGCCAGCAGTTTCTCCAGGGGTCGCACTGAAGCTTTCTTT. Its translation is CASSFSRGRTEAFF.

CDR3 amino acids: CSAEQGKETQYF. The CDR3 nucleotides read TGCAGTGCAGAACAGGGTAAAGAGACCCAGTACTTC. V and J are TRBV20-1 and TRBJ2-5; possible D gene TRBD1, 6 bases. V lost 6 bases to trimming and J lost 3 bases, with 11 bases between them. The CDR3 is 12 amino acids. Per the germline V gene, CDR1 is DFQATT and CDR2 is SNEGSKA (reference sequence).

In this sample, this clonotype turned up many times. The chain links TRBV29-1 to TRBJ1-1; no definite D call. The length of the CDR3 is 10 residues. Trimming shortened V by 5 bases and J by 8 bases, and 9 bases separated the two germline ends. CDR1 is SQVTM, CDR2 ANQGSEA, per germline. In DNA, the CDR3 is TGCAGCGTTATAGAGTACGAAGCTTTCTTT. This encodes CSVIEYEAFF.

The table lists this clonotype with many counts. The CDR3 sequence is CSVEGSGGAYEQFF. CDR3 nucleotides: TGCAGCGTTGAAGGCAGCGGGGGGGCATATGAGCAGTTCTTC. The rearrangement uses TRBV29-1 and TRBJ2-1; 10 bases are a match to TRBD2. This CDR3 spans 14 amino acids. The germline V gene encodes CDR1 SQVTM and CDR2 ANQGSEA. Trimming removed 1 base from V and 8 bases from J; junction bases left unmatched: 5.

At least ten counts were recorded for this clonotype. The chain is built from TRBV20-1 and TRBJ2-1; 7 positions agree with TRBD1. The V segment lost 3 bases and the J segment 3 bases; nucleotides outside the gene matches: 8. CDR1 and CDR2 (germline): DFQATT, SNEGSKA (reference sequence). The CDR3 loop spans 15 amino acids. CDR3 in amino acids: CSARGGDRDYNEQFF. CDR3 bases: TGCAGTGCTAGGGGTGGGGACAGAGACTACAATGAGCAGTTCTTC.

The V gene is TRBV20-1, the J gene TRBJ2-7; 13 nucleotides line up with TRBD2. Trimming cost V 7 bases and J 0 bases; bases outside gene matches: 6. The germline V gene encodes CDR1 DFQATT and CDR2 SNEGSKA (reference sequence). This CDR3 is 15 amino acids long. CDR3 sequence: CSGGLAGRSSYEQYF. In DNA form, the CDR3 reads TGCAGTGGGGGACTAGCGGGACGGAGCTCCTACGAGCAGTACTTC.

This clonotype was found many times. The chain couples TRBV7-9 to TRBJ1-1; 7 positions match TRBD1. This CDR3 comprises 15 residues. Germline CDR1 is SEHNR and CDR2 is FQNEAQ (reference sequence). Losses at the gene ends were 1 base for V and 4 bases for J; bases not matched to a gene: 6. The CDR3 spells CASSLDGRGSTEAFF. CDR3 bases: TGTGCCAGCAGCTTAGATGGCAGGGGGAGCACTGAAGCTTTCTTT.

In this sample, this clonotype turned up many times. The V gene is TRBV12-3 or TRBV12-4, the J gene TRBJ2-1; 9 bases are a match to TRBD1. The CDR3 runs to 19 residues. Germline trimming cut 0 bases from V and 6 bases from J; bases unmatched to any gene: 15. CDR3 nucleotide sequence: TGTGCCAGCAGTTTAGCGCTAGAAAGGACAGGGGACGAGGGCAATGAGCAGTTCTTC. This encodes CASSLALERTGDEGNEQFF.

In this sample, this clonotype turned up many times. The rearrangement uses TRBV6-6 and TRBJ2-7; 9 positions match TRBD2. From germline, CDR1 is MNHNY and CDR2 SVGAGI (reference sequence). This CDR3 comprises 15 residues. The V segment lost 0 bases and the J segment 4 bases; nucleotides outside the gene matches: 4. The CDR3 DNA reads TGTGCCAGCAGTTACTCGCCTAGCGGGACATACGAGCAGTACTTC. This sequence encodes CASSYSPSGTYEQYF.

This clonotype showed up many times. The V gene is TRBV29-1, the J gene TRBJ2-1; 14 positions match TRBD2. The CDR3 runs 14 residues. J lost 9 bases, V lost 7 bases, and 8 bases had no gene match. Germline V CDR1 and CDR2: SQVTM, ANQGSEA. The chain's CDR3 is CSARLAGGPGEQFF. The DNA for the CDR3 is TGCAGCGCACGACTAGCGGGAGGGCCGGGTGAGCAGTTCTTC.

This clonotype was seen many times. The CDR3 DNA reads as TGTGCCAGCAGTTTAGGTTTAGACCAGTACTTC. Amino acid sequence: CASSLGLDQYF. The V gene is TRBV12-3 or TRBV12-4, the J gene TRBJ2-7; no clear D gene. CDR3 length equals 11 residues. Trimming removed 1 base from V and 10 bases from J, with 8 bases in between.

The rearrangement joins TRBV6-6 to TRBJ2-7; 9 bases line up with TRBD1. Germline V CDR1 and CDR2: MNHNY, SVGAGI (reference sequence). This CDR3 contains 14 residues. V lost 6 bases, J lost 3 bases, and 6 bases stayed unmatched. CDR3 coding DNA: TGTGCCAGCAGGAGGACAGGGGATTTCTACGAGCAGTACTTC. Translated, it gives CASRRTGDFYEQYF.

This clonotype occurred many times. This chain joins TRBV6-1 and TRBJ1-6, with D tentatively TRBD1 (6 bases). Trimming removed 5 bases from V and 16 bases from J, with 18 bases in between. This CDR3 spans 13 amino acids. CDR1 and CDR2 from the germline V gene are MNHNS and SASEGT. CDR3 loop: CASSSRGRSRLHF. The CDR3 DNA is TGTGCCAGCAGTTCCCGGGGGCGATCGAGGCTCCACTTT.